The 22 T cell receptor beta chains in this list originate from one sample, sequenced in a study of blood T cell repertoires in COVID-19. The data were produced by immunoSEQ multiplex PCR, yet TCRdb's version contains in-frame clones alone and is incomplete. This sample has fewer than 85,000 clones, with around nine tenths found just once. The specimen sequenced was peripheral blood. The receptor set was obtained from a man aged 55 to 70 with acute or convalescent COVID-19.

The rearrangement links TRBV10-1 to TRBJ1-2; 8 bases align to TRBD1. Germline V CDR1 and CDR2: WNHNN, SYGVQD (reference sequence). The CDR3 has 14 amino acids. The V gene end was trimmed by 0 bases and the J gene end by 6 bases; junction bases not matched to a gene: 3. CDR3 coding DNA: TGCGCCAGCAGTGAGTCGAGGACAGGGAATGGCTACACCTTC. It specifies CASSESRTGNGYTF.

The gene calls are TRBV28 and TRBJ1-2; D perhaps matches TRBD1 (6 bases). This CDR3 has 16 residues. The V end was cut by 6 bases, the J end by 0 bases, with 17 bases between. Germline V gene data show CDR1 as MDHEN and CDR2 as SYDVKM. CDR3 sequence (DNA): TGTGCCAGCAGGCCCTATACGAGACAGGCTAACTATGGCTACACCTTC. Translated: CASRPYTRQANYGYTF.

CDR3 in DNA: TGTGCCACCAGCACTTTATGGGGGGGGCAAGAGACCCAGTACTTC. It is translated as CATSTLWGGQETQYF. This rearrangement joins TRBV15 to TRBJ2-5; 7 nucleotides align to TRBD2. The length of the CDR3 is 15 residues. The ends lost 4 bases at V and 2 bases at J; junction bases unmatched: 7. Germline assignment: CDR1 LNHNV and CDR2 YYDKDF (reference sequence).

This chain connects TRBV11-3 to TRBJ2-1; possibly TRBD1 for D (5 bases). CDR3 size: 13 residues. The V gene lost 3 bases and the J gene lost 7 bases, with 10 bases spanning the gap. Germline-derived CDR1 and CDR2 are SGHNT and YENEEA. This chain's CDR3 is CASSFHRFNEQFF. In DNA, the CDR3 is TGTGCCAGCAGCTTCCACAGGTTTAATGAGCAGTTCTTC.

The chain has TRBV19 and TRBJ1-5; 7 positions agree with TRBD1. V gave up 3 bases and J gave up 1 base; unmatched junction bases: 3. Germline V gives CDR1 LNHDA, CDR2 SQIVND (reference sequence). The CDR3 totals 15 residues. For the CDR3, the DNA is TGTGCCAGTAGTATTCAAGGGGGCAGCAATCAGCCCCAGCATTTT. Translated: CASSIQGGSNQPQHF.

The rearrangement uses TRBV5-1 and TRBJ2-3, with TRBD2 identical over 9 bases. J gave up 6 bases and V 5 bases, and 7 bases lay outside the gene matches. Germline V gene lookup returns CDR1 SGHRS and CDR2 YFSETQ. This CDR3 region has 14 residues. CDR3 region: CASRIAGVRDTQYF. As DNA, the CDR3 is TGCGCCAGCAGGATAGCGGGGGTTAGGGATACGCAGTATTTT.

This clone was recorded once. The chain combines TRBV6-5 with TRBJ1-3; D call uncertain. Trimming cost V 5 bases and J 0 bases, with 11 bases left between them. CDR3 length: 15 residues. Germline V CDR1 and CDR2: MNHEY, SVGAGI. The CDR3 loop reads CASSPTQLSGNTIYF. CDR3 nucleotides: TGTGCCAGCAGTCCCACCCAACTCTCTGGAAACACCATATATTTT.

The chain links TRBV25-1 to TRBJ2-3, with 8 bases matching TRBD1. The CDR3 has 14 residues. Germline V CDR1 and CDR2: MGHDK, SYGVNS. V lost 6 bases to trimming and J lost 1 base; unmatched junction nucleotides: 3. The DNA of the CDR3 is TGTGCCAGCAGCGGACAGGGAGGCACAGATACGCAGTATTTT. This translates into CASSGQGGTDTQYF.

The rearrangement links TRBV29-1 to TRBJ1-1, with a possible D match to TRBD1 (6 bases). This CDR3 is built from 16 residues. Germline CDR1 SQVTM, CDR2 ANQGSEA. Trimming pared 3 bases from V and 0 bases from J, leaving 17 bases between. The chain's CDR3 is CSVEGMDTGLNTEAFF. For the CDR3, the DNA is TGCAGCGTTGAGGGCATGGATACAGGGCTGAACACTGAAGCTTTCTTT.

This chain connects TRBV7-3 to TRBJ1-1, with D maybe TRBD1 (5 bases). The CDR3 is 13 amino acids. Germline V gene data show CDR1 as SGHTA and CDR2 as FQGTGA. Trimming took 5 bases from V and 5 from J, leaving 12 bases between them. This chain's CDR3 is CASSRRGDTEAFF. The CDR3 coding sequence is TGTGCCAGCAGCCGTCGGGGGGATACTGAAGCTTTCTTT.

The genes are TRBV5-1 and TRBJ1-3, with 8 bases matching TRBD1. V shed 0 bases, J shed 4 bases, and the junction held 6 bases outside the gene matches. The CDR3 has 16 residues. Germline V CDR1 and CDR2: SGHRS, YFSETQ. The DNA for the CDR3 is TGCGCCAGCAGCTTGGACGGGACAGGCAAAGGAAACACCATATATTTT. This encodes CASSLDGTGKGNTIYF. Full variable domain (rest looked up from reference TRBV5-1 and TRBJ1-3): KAGVTQTPRYLIKTRGQQVTLSCSPISGHRSVSWYQQTPGQGLQFLFEYFSETQRNKGNFPGRFSGRQFSNSRSEMNVSTLELGDSALYLCASSLDGTGKGNTIYFGEGSWLTVV.

The rearrangement links TRBV7-6 to TRBJ1-1, with a possible D match to TRBD1 (5 bases). The CDR3 covers 15 residues. V was pared by 4 bases and J by 5 bases, with 17 bases between. From germline, CDR1 is SGHVS and CDR2 FNYEAQ. CDR3 sequence: CASSSPREGRTEAFF. The CDR3 DNA is TGTGCCAGCAGCTCCCCGAGGGAGGGGAGGACTGAAGCTTTCTTT.

The chain couples TRBV9 to TRBJ2-6; 14 nucleotides agree with TRBD2. This CDR3 is 17 amino acids long. With V trimmed by 7 bases and J by 2 bases, 5 bases remained unmatched. CDR1 and CDR2 (germline): SGDLS, YYNGEE. The CDR3 nucleotides read TGTGCCAGCGGCCCGGGACTAGCGGGGGCTGGGGCCAACGTCCTGACTTTC. It yields the protein CASGPGLAGAGANVLTF.

The rearrangement joins TRBV18 to TRBJ1-2, with D unresolved. V lost 6 bases and J 6 bases, leaving 11 bases between the germline ends. The germline gives CDR1 KGHSH, CDR2 LQKENI. This CDR3 contains 12 residues. CDR3 in amino acids: CASSRFGDGYTF. CDR3 DNA sequence: TGTGCCAGCTCCCGCTTCGGTGATGGCTACACCTTC.

The chain has TRBV28 and TRBJ2-5, with 11 nucleotides matching TRBD2. Germline assignment: CDR1 MDHEN and CDR2 SYDVKM. With 7 bases clipped from V and 0 bases from J, the junction kept 7 bases outside the gene matches. There are 16 residues in the CDR3. The CDR3 region is CASTFGTSGDQETQYF. DNA of the CDR3: TGTGCCAGCACCTTTGGGACTAGCGGCGACCAAGAGACCCAGTACTTC. The full variable domain, completed using reference TRBV28 and TRBJ2-5, is DVKVTQSSRYLVKRTGEKVFLECVQDMDHENMFWYRQDPGLGLRLIYFSYDVKMKEKGDIPEGYSVSREKKERFSLILESASTNQTSMYLCASTFGTSGDQETQYFGPGTRLLVL.

The chain couples TRBV19 to TRBJ2-2, with TRBD1 matching over 9 bases. Germline lookup yields CDR1 LNHDA and CDR2 SQIVND (reference sequence). This CDR3 spans 17 amino acids. The V segment lost 1 base and the J segment 4 bases; nucleotides outside the gene matches: 7. The CDR3 DNA reads TGTGCCAGTAGTATAGTCCCGGGACAGGGAAGCACCGGGGAGCTGTTTTTT. It is translated as CASSIVPGQGSTGELFF.

The chain employs TRBV2 and TRBJ1-2; tentative D call: TRBD1 (5 bases). Per the germline V gene, CDR1 is SNHLY and CDR2 is FYNNEI. The CDR3 has 12 amino acids. Trimming removed 6 bases at V and 8 bases at J, with 13 bases between. CDR3 DNA: TGTGCCAGCAGGTCGACAGACCCAGGCTACACCTTC. Protein product: CASRSTDPGYTF. Variable domain in full (rest from reference TRBV2 and TRBJ1-2): EPEVTQTPSHQVTQMGQEVILRCVPISNHLYFYWYRQILGQKVEFLVSFYNNEISEKSEIFDDQFSVERPDGSNFTLKIRSTKLEDSAMYFCASRSTDPGYTFGSGTRLTVV.

The table lists this clone with a count of one. The rearrangement links TRBV4-3 to TRBJ1-1, with TRBD1 as a possible D gene (6 bases). This CDR3 has 18 residues. Germline lookup yields CDR1 LGHNA and CDR2 YSLEER. V lost 1 base, J lost 0 bases, and 18 bases lay in between. The CDR3 protein is CASSQVPRGIGMNTEAFF. CDR3 nucleotide sequence: TGCGCCAGCAGCCAAGTCCCCAGGGGCATAGGCATGAACACTGAAGCTTTCTTT.

The chain combines TRBV19 with TRBJ1-5; D might be TRBD1 (5 bases). This CDR3 region has 14 residues. Germline lookup yields CDR1 LNHDA and CDR2 SQIVND (reference sequence). Trimming stripped 4 bases from V and 0 bases from J, with 7 bases between. The chain's CDR3 is CASSSRDSNQPQHF. The CDR3 DNA sequence: TGTGCCAGTAGTAGCAGGGATAGCAATCAGCCCCAGCATTTT. The whole variable domain, remainder taken from reference TRBV19 and TRBJ1-5, is DGGITQSPKYLFRKEGQNVTLSCEQNLNHDAMYWYRQDPGQGLRLIYYSQIVNDFQKGDIAEGYSVSREKKESFPLTVTSAQKNPTAFYLCASSSRDSNQPQHFGDGTRLSIL.

The chain combines TRBV9 with TRBJ1-2; D ambiguous. V was shortened by 0 bases and J by 5 bases, with 14 bases between the two germline ends. This CDR3 contains 15 residues. Germline V gene lookup returns CDR1 SGDLS and CDR2 YYNGEE. This chain's CDR3 is CASSVGSGSGYGYTF. CDR3 nucleotide sequence: TGTGCCAGCAGCGTAGGGTCAGGTTCGGGGTATGGCTACACCTTC. Combining the CDR3 with reference TRBV9 and TRBJ1-2 gives the whole variable domain DSGVTQTPKHLITATGQRVTLRCSPRSGDLSVYWYQQSLDQGLQFLIQYYNGEERAKGNILERFSAQQFPDLHSELNLSSLELGDSALYFCASSVGSGSGYGYTFGSGTRLTVV.

The V gene is TRBV21-1, the J gene TRBJ2-5; the table's D gene call, TRBD1, was not cross checked with the DNA. TRBV21-1 is a known pseudogene. The CDR3 is 14 residues long. The CDR3 DNA follows: TGTGCCAGCACTCTAGGACAGGGTGGAGAGACCCAGTACTTC. It translates to CASTLGQGGETQYF.

This chain links TRBV7-6 with TRBJ2-5; 7 bases align to TRBD1. Germline V CDR1 and CDR2: SGHVS, FNYEAQ. The CDR3 is made up of 13 amino acids. Unmatched junction bases numbered 5, after V lost 4 bases and J lost 6 bases. The CDR3: CASSSLQGKTQYF. The CDR3 DNA follows: TGTGCCAGCAGCTCGTTACAGGGGAAGACCCAGTACTTC.